One sample yielded the 16 T cell receptor beta chains listed below, sequenced in a study of human thymus T cells. Sequencing used immunoSEQ multiplex PCR; TCRdb keeps in-frame clones, though not all of them. The sample lists about 46,000 clones, roughly 94% seen once, with 0.15% to 0.2% in the top ten. Sequenced sample: blood. The receptors here all came from a girl less than two years old with a congenital heart defect but otherwise immunologically healthy.

V is TRBV2 and J is TRBJ2-3; D might be TRBD2 (5 bases). Trimming took off 6 bases at V and 0 bases at J, with 10 bases between the two ends. Per germline, CDR1 SNHLY and CDR2 FYNNEI. This CDR3 contains 14 residues. The CDR3 nucleotides are TGTGCCAGCAGAAATAGCGCTAGCACAGATACGCAGTATTTT. It is translated as CASRNSASTDTQYF.

The chain has TRBV7-3 and TRBJ2-2; 10 positions match TRBD2. Germline-derived CDR1 and CDR2 are SGHTA and FQGTGA. V lost 4 bases and J lost 5; bases outside the gene matches: 19. CDR3 length equals 20 residues. This chain's CDR3 is CASSSPPGGASGSETGELFF. CDR3 sequence (DNA): TGTGCCAGCAGCTCCCCCCCGGGAGGGGCTAGCGGGAGCGAGACCGGGGAGCTGTTTTTT. The variable domain in full, completed from reference TRBV7-3 and TRBJ2-2, reads GAGVSQTPSNKVTEKGKYVELRCDPISGHTALYWYRQSLGQGPEFLIYFQGTGAADDSGLPNDRFFAVRPEGSVSTLKIQRTERGDSAVYLCASSSPPGGASGSETGELFFGEGSRLTVL.

J is TRBJ2-3 and V is TRBV30, with D hard to call. The CDR3 has 12 residues. Germline V gene data show CDR1 as GTSNPN and CDR2 as SVGIG (reference sequence). The V end was cut by 5 bases, the J end by 3 bases, with 9 bases between. The CDR3 loop reads CAWGIRTDTQYF. The CDR3 DNA is TGTGCCTGGGGGATAAGGACAGATACGCAGTATTTT.

The rearrangement links TRBV7-2 to TRBJ2-7; TRBD2 matches 8 bases. The V gene end was trimmed by 1 base and the J gene end by 4 bases; junction bases not matched to a gene: 9. The CDR3 sequence is 16 residues long. Germline V gene lookup returns CDR1 SGHTA and CDR2 FQGNSA. In nucleotides, the CDR3 is TGTGCCAGCAGCTTAGGGGGGGTAGCGGGAAGGTACGAGCAGTACTTC. Protein sequence: CASSLGGVAGRYEQYF.

J is TRBJ2-1 and V is TRBV5-1; TRBD2 matches at 14 bases. Trimming cost V 4 bases and J 8 bases; bases outside gene matches: 5. This CDR3 spans 15 amino acids. The germline V gene encodes CDR1 SGHRS and CDR2 YFSETQ. CDR3 amino acids: CASSPGTSGRHEQFF. The CDR3 DNA is TGCGCCAGCAGCCCAGGGACTAGCGGGAGACATGAGCAGTTCTTC.

Details on this clone: The sample holds other DNA sequences that translate to the same CDR3. J is TRBJ2-7 and V is TRBV20-1; the D is unclear. V lost 3 bases to trimming and J lost 4 bases, with 4 bases between them. The CDR3 is 10 residues long. CDR1 DFQATT and CDR2 SNEGSKA come from the germline V gene (reference sequence). The CDR3: CSARTYEQYF. The CDR3 bases are TGCAGTGCTAGGACTTACGAGCAGTACTTC.

This clone was observed a single time. In nucleotides, the CDR3 is TGTGCCAGCAGCCGCCGGGACAGGGGCGGGGAAAAACTGTTTTTT. Its protein is CASSRRDRGGEKLFF. This chain uses TRBV7-9 with TRBJ1-4; 10 bases are a match to TRBD1. This CDR3 has 15 amino acids. The germline CDR1 and CDR2 sequences are SEHNR and FQNEAQ (reference sequence). V lost 5 bases and J lost 8; bases outside the gene matches: 8.

The CDR3 loop reads CASSSDRVNFFSSGNTIYF. CDR3 bases: TGCGCCAGCAGCTCCGACAGGGTTAATTTCTTTTCTTCTGGAAACACCATATATTTT. The genes are TRBV5-1 and TRBJ1-3; 7 bases align to TRBD1. There are 19 residues in the CDR3. Losses at the gene ends were 3 bases for V and 1 base for J; bases not matched to a gene: 16. Germline values: CDR1 SGHRS, CDR2 YFSETQ.

The chain couples TRBV10-1 to TRBJ2-5; D not resolved. CDR1 is WNHNN and CDR2 is SYGVQD in the germline V gene (reference sequence). The CDR3 loop spans 15 amino acids. Trimming shortened V by 3 bases and J by 4 bases, and 15 bases separated the two germline ends. The CDR3 DNA follows: TGCGCCAGCAGTGACGTTGGTTCAGCCCCAGAGACCCAGTACTTC. The encoded protein is CASSDVGSAPETQYF.

The V call is TRBV3-2, the J call TRBJ2-5. TRBV3-2 is termed a pseudogene. CDR3 size: 9 residues. The CDR3 loop is CAGQETQYF. DNA of the CDR3: TGTGCCGGACAAGAGACCCAGTACTTC.

J is TRBJ1-2 and V is TRBV2; 7 bases agree with TRBD1. Trimming removed 4 bases from V and 12 bases from J; junction bases left unmatched: 5. This CDR3 is built from 11 residues. Germline CDR1 reads SNHLY; CDR2 reads FYNNEI. The CDR3 region is CASSVDRVDTF. The CDR3 bases are TGTGCCAGCAGTGTCGACAGGGTGGACACCTTC.

The sample holds one count of this clone. J is TRBJ1-2 and V is TRBV4-1, with TRBD1 as a possible D gene (5 bases). There are 14 residues in the CDR3. Trimming removed 4 bases from V and 7 bases from J, with 16 bases in between. In germline, CDR1 is MGHRA, CDR2 YSYEKL. For the CDR3, the DNA is TGCGCCAGCAGCCCGGGACCTCTATTGGGTGGCTACACCTTC. Its protein is CASSPGPLLGGYTF.

The V gene is TRBV5-8, the J gene TRBJ1-1; weak D call: TRBD1 (5 bases). V was cut by 5 bases and J by 4 bases, with 9 bases left in between. This CDR3 region has 12 residues. Germline CDR1 and CDR2: SGHTS and YDEGEE. DNA for the CDR3: TGTGCCAGCAGTTTAAGGGGCACTGAAGCTTTCTTT. Translation gives CASSLRGTEAFF.

The rearrangement uses TRBV19 and TRBJ1-1; no definite D call. V was trimmed by 5 bases and J by 0 bases, leaving 7 bases between them. This CDR3 spans 13 amino acids. The V gene's germline CDR1 is LNHDA and CDR2 SQIVND (reference sequence). CDR3 region: CASSLVMNTEAFF. CDR3 coding DNA: TGTGCCAGTAGTCTCGTCATGAACACTGAAGCTTTCTTT.

V is TRBV7-6 and J is TRBJ2-7; D perhaps matches TRBD1 (5 bases). Germline lookup yields CDR1 SGHVS and CDR2 FNYEAQ. V dropped 4 bases and J dropped 6 bases, with 10 bases sitting between them. The CDR3 spans 12 residues. The CDR3 sequence is CASSYGAIEQYF. The DNA of the CDR3 is TGTGCCAGCAGCTATGGGGCTATCGAGCAGTACTTC.

This clone was found once. The chain employs TRBV5-1 and TRBJ2-5; D possibly corresponds to TRBD1 (6 bases). The germline CDR1 and CDR2 sequences are SGHRS and YFSETQ. Trimming pared 3 bases from V and 1 base from J, leaving 7 bases between. The CDR3 covers 13 residues. In DNA form, the CDR3 reads TGCGCCAGCAGCTGGGACATCCAAGAGACCCAGTACTTC. This gives the protein CASSWDIQETQYF.